Following are 31 T cell receptor beta chains from one sample sequenced in a study of blood T cell repertoires in COVID-19. The protocol was immunoSEQ multiplex PCR, while the TCRdb copy is restricted to in-frame clones and leaves out a portion. Altogether roughly 230,000 clones are present, nearly 90% being singletons, with the ten largest covering roughly 2%. Sequences were obtained from peripheral blood. The receptors derive from a woman aged 60-70 years with COVID-19, enrolled during active disease.

The V and J genes are TRBV7-9 and TRBJ2-7; TRBD1 aligns across 10 bases. From germline, CDR1 is SEHNR and CDR2 FQNEAQ (reference sequence). After removal of 2 bases from V and 3 bases from J, the junction contained 10 bases not matched to a gene. The CDR3 totals 17 residues. The CDR3 DNA reads as TGTGCCAGCAGCTTAAAGTCAGGGAGGACAGGGGGCTACGAGCAGTACTTC. This sequence encodes CASSLKSGRTGGYEQYF.

The rearrangement links TRBV27 to TRBJ2-3; 9 bases map to TRBD1. The CDR3 is 16 amino acids. CDR1 is MNHEY, CDR2 SMNVEV, per germline (reference sequence). Trimming removed 2 bases from V and 1 base from J; junction bases left unmatched: 4. This CDR3 reads CASSLTGGAGTDTQYF. CDR3 in DNA: TGTGCCAGCAGTTTAACAGGGGGCGCGGGCACAGATACGCAGTATTTT.

The chain recombines TRBV15 with TRBJ2-3, with D hard to call. This CDR3 spans 15 amino acids. The germline V gene has CDR1 LNHNV and CDR2 YYDKDF (reference sequence). V was clipped by 1 base and J by 3 bases, with 11 bases between them. Written as DNA, the CDR3 is TGTGCCACCAGCAGAGCAGTGGGCTATACAGATACGCAGTATTTT. Translation gives CATSRAVGYTDTQYF.

The rearrangement joins TRBV7-9 to TRBJ2-3, with 7 bases identical to TRBD2. Germline CDR1 reads SEHNR; CDR2 reads FQNEAQ (reference sequence). The CDR3 contains 18 residues. The junction had 15 bases not matched to a gene; V was cut back by 1 base and J by 5 bases. CDR3 loop: CASSLDSWMSGVVDTQYF. DNA for the CDR3: TGTGCCAGCAGCTTAGACTCCTGGATGAGCGGGGTCGTAGATACGCAGTATTTT.

The chain recombines TRBV7-6 with TRBJ2-1, with 9 bases that match TRBD2. The CDR3 has 14 amino acids. The J segment lost 5 bases and the V segment lost 8 bases, leaving 7 bases of the junction unmatched. Per the germline V gene, CDR1 is SGHVS and CDR2 is FNYEAQ. The CDR3 DNA follows: TGTGCCAGCGCGTCAGAGCGGGGGGACAATGAGCAGTTCTTC. Protein sequence: CASASERGDNEQFF.

The chain combines TRBV7-2 with TRBJ1-5; TRBD1 is a possible D gene (5 bases). CDR1 is SGHTA and CDR2 is FQGNSA in the germline V gene. The V end lost 1 base, the J end lost 5 bases, and 12 bases lay between the germline ends. The CDR3 covers 15 residues. The CDR3 DNA reads as TGTGCCAGCAGCTTAGAAGGGAAAGGGGATCAGCCCCAGCATTTT. It specifies CASSLEGKGDQPQHF.

This rearrangement joins TRBV5-1 to TRBJ1-2; perhaps TRBD1 as D (5 bases). The CDR3 length is 15 residues. The V and J ends lost 5 bases and 4 bases respectively, with 18 bases between them. The germline gives CDR1 SGHRS, CDR2 YFSETQ. CDR3 coding DNA: TGCGCCAGCAGACCCTACGCCCAGGGAAGCTATGGCTACACCTTC. Translating gives CASRPYAQGSYGYTF.

The chain uses TRBV19 and TRBJ1-1, with TRBD1 matching 9 bases. Germline V gives CDR1 LNHDA, CDR2 SQIVND (reference sequence). V trimming: 10 bases; J trimming: 4 bases; junction bases outside the gene matches: 10. This CDR3 region has 14 residues. CDR3 sequence (DNA): TGTGCCACGTACCGGGACAGGGTGGGCACTGAAGCTTTCTTT. It specifies CATYRDRVGTEAFF.

The rearrangement links TRBV7-3 to TRBJ1-6; D remains unclear. The CDR3 covers 14 residues. Germline values: CDR1 SGHTA, CDR2 FQGTGA. V gave up 2 bases and J gave up 5 bases, with 7 bases separating them. CDR3 loop: CASSLYGNNSPLHF. The CDR3 nucleotides are TGTGCCAGCAGCTTATATGGCAATAATTCACCCCTCCACTTT.

This chain connects TRBV7-3 to TRBJ2-1; 9 positions match TRBD1. The CDR3 runs to 15 residues. The germline gives CDR1 SGHTA, CDR2 FQGTGA. V lost 4 bases, J lost 8 bases, and 9 bases stayed unmatched. The CDR3 DNA is TGTGCCAGCAGCTCCTACAGGGGGCGCCGGGATGAGCAGTTCTTC. It encodes CASSSYRGRRDEQFF.

The J gene is TRBJ1-3, the V gene TRBV5-4; TRBD1 matches 9 bases. This CDR3 comprises 18 residues. The V gene's germline CDR1 is SGHNT and CDR2 YYREEE (reference sequence). V lost 4 bases and J lost 0; bases outside the gene matches: 11. CDR3 in DNA: TGTGCCAGCAGCCCGGGACAGGGAAACCACCTCTCTGGAAACACCATATATTTT. It codes for CASSPGQGNHLSGNTIYF.

The chain combines TRBV6-2 or TRBV6-3 with TRBJ2-7; TRBD1 is a possible D gene (5 bases). CDR1 is MNHEY and CDR2 is SVGEGT in the germline V gene. The CDR3 length is 13 residues. Trimming removed 4 bases at V and 2 bases at J, with 9 bases between. CDR3 in DNA: TGTGCCAGCAGTTGGAAACAGGCCTACGAGCAGTACTTC. Protein sequence: CASSWKQAYEQYF.

The V call is TRBV19, the J call TRBJ1-4; D is unclear. Trimming removed 4 bases from V and 1 base from J, with 10 bases in between. The germline V gene has CDR1 LNHDA and CDR2 SQIVND (reference sequence). CDR3 size: 15 residues. In DNA form, the CDR3 reads TGTGCCAGTAGTAGCGCGGTAGGAACTAATGAAAAACTGTTTTTT. This sequence encodes CASSSAVGTNEKLFF.

The rearrangement uses TRBV11-1 and TRBJ2-7, with D possibly matching TRBD2 (5 bases). The CDR3 sequence is 14 residues long. Trimming left V 0 bases short and J 6 bases short, with 12 bases between. CDR1 SGHAT and CDR2 FQDESV come from the germline V gene (reference sequence). The CDR3: CASSLALMGSEQYF. Here the CDR3 DNA reads TGTGCCAGCAGCTTAGCGCTGATGGGGAGCGAGCAGTACTTC. Based on the CDR3 plus reference TRBV11-1 and TRBJ2-7, the full variable domain is EAEVAQSPRYKITEKSQAVAFWCDPISGHATLYWYRQILGQGPELLVQFQDESVVDDSQLPKDRFSAERLKGVDSTLKIQPAELGDSAMYLCASSLALMGSEQYFGPGTRLTVT.

This chain links TRBV4-2 with TRBJ2-2, with TRBD1 matching 8 bases. The V and J ends lost 3 bases and 7 bases, in that order; junction bases with no gene match: 10. CDR3 length: 16 amino acids. From germline, CDR1 is LGHNA and CDR2 YNFKEQ. CDR3 in DNA: TGTGCCAGCAGCCACTTCGGACAGGGAACCAGCGGGGAGCTGTTTTTT. This codes for CASSHFGQGTSGELFF.

This clone occurred once. The chain is built from TRBV7-2 and TRBJ1-5, with 7 bases that match TRBD1. The germline CDR1 and CDR2 sequences are SGHTA and FQGNSA. Trimming cost V 5 bases and J 9 bases; bases outside gene matches: 7. There are 13 residues in the CDR3. CDR3 loop: CASSLTGERPQHF. DNA for the CDR3: TGTGCCAGCAGCCTTACAGGGGAACGGCCCCAGCATTTT.

The J gene is TRBJ1-6, the V gene TRBV5-1, with D tentatively TRBD1 (6 bases). The germline V and J ends were trimmed by 6 bases and 4 bases, with 11 bases remaining between them. Germline V CDR1 and CDR2: SGHRS, YFSETQ. CDR3 length equals 14 residues. CDR3 protein: CASKPTGYNSPLHF. CDR3 nucleotide sequence: TGCGCCAGCAAACCGACAGGTTATAATTCACCCCTCCACTTT.

The gene calls are TRBV3-1 (or the pseudogene TRBV3-2) and TRBJ1-4; 9 nucleotides line up with TRBD1. Germline V gives CDR1 LGHDT, CDR2 YNNKEL (reference sequence). This CDR3 has 14 residues. V was clipped by 2 bases and J by 11 bases; unmatched bases: 6. The CDR3 protein is CASSQRDRVSKLFF. The CDR3 coding sequence is TGTGCCAGCAGCCAACGGGACAGGGTATCCAAACTGTTTTTT.

The V gene is TRBV7-9, the J gene TRBJ1-2, with D unclear. This CDR3 has 12 residues. V lost 1 base and J 6 bases, leaving 6 bases between the germline ends. The germline V gene has CDR1 SEHNR and CDR2 FQNEAQ (reference sequence). The CDR3 DNA follows: TGTGCCAGCAGCTTAGTTCCAGATGGCTACACCTTC. It is translated as CASSLVPDGYTF. Filled out from reference TRBV7-9 and TRBJ1-2, the complete variable domain reads DTGVSQNPRHKITKRGQNVTFRCDPISEHNRLYWYRQTLGQGPEFLTYFQNEAQLEKSRLLSDRFSAERPKGSFSTLEIQRTEQGDSAMYLCASSLVPDGYTFGSGTRLTVV.

This sequence joins TRBV5-1 and TRBJ1-2; D is ambiguous. The CDR3 covers 16 residues. Looked up from germline, CDR1 is SGHRS and CDR2 is YFSETQ. Trimming stripped 0 bases from V and 4 bases from J, with 16 bases between. The CDR3 loop is CASSLASSSYSYGYTF. As DNA, the CDR3 is TGCGCCAGCAGCTTGGCCTCTTCATCTTACAGCTATGGCTACACCTTC.

The genes are TRBV5-6 and TRBJ2-1, with TRBD2 matching 9 bases. Germline CDR1 and CDR2: SGHDT and YYEEEE. V lost 2 bases, J lost 7 bases, and 13 bases stayed unmatched. This CDR3 comprises 17 residues. The CDR3 sequence is CASSLVVGGGAPNEQFF. In nucleotides, the CDR3 is TGTGCCAGCAGCTTAGTTGTTGGCGGGGGGGCTCCTAATGAGCAGTTCTTC.

The rearrangement links TRBV29-1 to TRBJ1-1; D gene ambiguous. V gave up 4 bases and J gave up 1 base, with 7 bases separating them. The CDR3 has 12 residues. Germline-derived CDR1 and CDR2 are SQVTM and ANQGSEA. CDR3 protein: CSVASWNTEAFF. The CDR3 region has the DNA TGCAGCGTTGCCTCTTGGAACACTGAAGCTTTCTTT.

J is TRBJ1-6 and V is TRBV16; D is perhaps TRBD1 (5 bases). Germline V lookup: CDR1 KGHSY, CDR2 FQNENV. This CDR3 has 17 residues. The germline V and J ends were trimmed by 4 bases and 0 bases, with 13 bases remaining between them. CDR3 amino acids: CASSRGLVSSYNSPLHF. CDR3 in DNA: TGTGCCAGCAGCCGGGGCCTCGTAAGCTCCTATAATTCACCCCTCCACTTT.

The chain has TRBV18 and TRBJ2-7, with D perhaps matching TRBD1 (6 bases). Germline V gives CDR1 KGHSH, CDR2 LQKENI. The CDR3 has 14 residues. The V end was cut by 2 bases, the J end by 2 bases, with 10 bases between. The DNA of the CDR3 is TGTGCCAGCTCACCAGGACAGTCCGCCTACGAGCAGTACTTC. This encodes CASSPGQSAYEQYF.

The chain combines TRBV7-3 with TRBJ1-2; D uncertain. The CDR3 totals 13 residues. Per germline, CDR1 SGHTA and CDR2 FQGTGA. Trimming took 5 bases from V and 8 from J, leaving 15 bases between them. The CDR3 DNA follows: TGTGCCAGCAGCCAATTCGCGGGGAAAGGCTACACCTTC. Protein: CASSQFAGKGYTF.

This chain uses TRBV4-3 with TRBJ1-3; D call uncertain. V dropped 0 bases and J dropped 1 base, with 7 bases sitting between them. The length of the CDR3 is 15 residues. Germline V gives CDR1 LGHNA, CDR2 YSLEER. The DNA of the CDR3 is TGCGCCAGCAGCCAAGATATCCGTTCTGGAAACACCATATATTTT. It codes for CASSQDIRSGNTIYF.

This clone was detected only a few times. The chain is built from TRBV7-2 and TRBJ1-1; a weak D match, TRBD1 (6 bases). The CDR3 length is 15 residues. CDR1 and CDR2 (germline): SGHTA, FQGNSA. Trimming left V 5 bases short and J 3 bases short, with 16 bases between. The CDR3 here is CASSPRGGQDTEAFF. The CDR3 bases are TGTGCCAGCAGCCCCCGCGGGGGGCAGGACACTGAAGCTTTCTTT.

CDR3 amino acids: CASSGGGLATEAFF. The CDR3 coding sequence is TGTGCCAGCAGCGGAGGGGGCTTAGCCACTGAAGCTTTCTTT. The V and J genes are TRBV9 and TRBJ1-1; 7 bases fit TRBD1. The J segment lost 4 bases and the V segment lost 3 bases, leaving 6 bases of the junction unmatched. This CDR3 comprises 14 residues. Germline CDR1 and CDR2: SGDLS and YYNGEE.

V gene TRBV30 combines with J gene TRBJ1-2; D possibly corresponds to TRBD1 (6 bases). Germline V gives CDR1 GTSNPN, CDR2 SVGIG (reference sequence). Trimming took off 4 bases at V and 6 bases at J, with 18 bases between the two ends. The CDR3 covers 14 residues. Here the CDR3 DNA reads TGTGCCTGGACAACCTCGTCAGGGGATCATGGCTACACCTTC. Residues: CAWTTSSGDHGYTF.

The chain uses TRBV5-4 and TRBJ1-2, with 8 bases that match TRBD1. From germline, CDR1 is SGHNT and CDR2 YYREEE (reference sequence). This CDR3 has 16 amino acids. The ends lost 1 base at V and 4 bases at J; junction bases unmatched: 9. The CDR3 bases are TGTGCCAGCAGCTTGTTGACAGGGGTCGTGTCCTATGGCTACACCTTC. Protein: CASSLLTGVVSYGYTF. The whole variable domain, remainder taken from reference TRBV5-4 and TRBJ1-2, is ETGVTQSPTHLIKTRGQQVTLRCSSQSGHNTVSWYQQALGQGPQFIFQYYREEENGRGNFPPRFSGLQFPNYSSELNVNALELDDSALYLCASSLLTGVVSYGYTFGSGTRLTVV.

This chain uses TRBV10-3 with TRBJ2-5, with 8 positions matching TRBD1. V shed 3 bases, J shed 5 bases, and the junction held 5 bases outside the gene matches. Germline V gene sequence: CDR1 ENHRY, CDR2 SYGVKD. CDR3 size: 14 residues. Here the CDR3 DNA reads TGTGCCATCAGTGACCTGACAGGGGTCGAGACCCAGTACTTC. The encoded protein is CAISDLTGVETQYF.